This TCR beta chain was retrieved from a study of molecular identifiers for immune sequencing clone quantification. Germline loops: CDR1 SGHAT, CDR2 FQNNGV. This CDR3 is built from 14 residues. V lost 3 bases, J lost 3 bases, and 9 bases lay in between. TCRdb recomputed calls from the PCR reads with MiXCR, one row per CDR3 protein. Of 20,000 to 30,000 distinct CDR3 sequences in the sample, roughly 15% were seen once. Material for sequencing was naive CD8+ T cells from blood, with Jurkat cell RNA spiked in. The sample's subset: FACS-sorted CD8+CD4-CCR7+CD45RA+ naive T cells. This clonotype was obtained from a human donor in good health. Some libraries in this study had Jurkat cell RNA spiked in. The J gene is TRBJ1-5, the V gene TRBV11-2, with D hard to call. CDR3 in amino acids: CASSFAALNQPQHF. The CDR3 DNA sequence: TGTGCCAGCAGCTTTGCTGCCCTCAATCAGCCCCAGCATTTT.